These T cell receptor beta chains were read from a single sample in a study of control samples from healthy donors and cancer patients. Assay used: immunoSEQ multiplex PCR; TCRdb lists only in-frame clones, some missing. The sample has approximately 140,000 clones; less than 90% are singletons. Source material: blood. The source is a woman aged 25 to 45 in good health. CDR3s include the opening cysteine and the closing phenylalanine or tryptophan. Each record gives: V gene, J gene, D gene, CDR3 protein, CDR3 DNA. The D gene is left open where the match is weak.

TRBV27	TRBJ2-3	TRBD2	CASTSGIVDTQYF	TGTGCCAGCACTAGCGGGATCGTCGATACGCAGTATTTT
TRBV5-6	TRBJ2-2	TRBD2	CASSLLLAGGWTGELFF	TGTGCCAGCAGCTTGCTGCTAGCGGGAGGGTGGACCGGGGAGCTGTTTTTT
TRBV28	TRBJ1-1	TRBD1	CASSLFRDRVAFF	TGTGCCAGCAGTTTATTCCGGGACAGGGTAGCTTTCTTT
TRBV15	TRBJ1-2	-	CATSRDTGNGYTF	TGTGCCACCAGCAGAGATACAGGGAATGGCTACACCTTC
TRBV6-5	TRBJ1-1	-	CASTFDGNTEAFF	TGTGCCAGCACCTTTGACGGGAACACTGAAGCTTTCTTT
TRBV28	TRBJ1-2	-	CASSSDRYGYTF	TGTGCCAGCAGTTCGGACAGATATGGCTACACCTTC
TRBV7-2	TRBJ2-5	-	CASSIVWETQYF	TGTGCCAGCAGTATAGTTTGGGAGACCCAGTACTTC
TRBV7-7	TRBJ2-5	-	CASSLGGTLQETQYF	TGTGCTAGCAGCTTAGGGGGGACTCTCCAAGAGACCCAGTACTTC
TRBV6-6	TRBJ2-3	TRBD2	CASSHRFTSGITDTQYF	TGTGCCAGCAGTCACCGTTTCACTAGCGGGATCACAGATACGCAGTATTTT
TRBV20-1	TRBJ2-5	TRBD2	CSASRDRGLAGEETQYF	TGCAGTGCTAGTCGGGACAGAGGACTAGCGGGAGAAGAGACCCAGTACTTC
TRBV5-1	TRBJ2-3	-	CASSLEGPQDTQYF	TGCGCCAGCAGCTTGGAAGGGCCTCAGGATACGCAGTATTTT
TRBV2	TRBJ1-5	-	CASNVGGSNQPQHF	TGTGCCAGCAACGTGGGGGGGAGCAATCAGCCCCAGCATTTT